The source of this TCR beta chain is a study of identical twins. The CDR3 consists of 18 residues. Germline V gene sequence: CDR1 MGHRA, CDR2 YSYEKL. V was pared by 0 bases and J by 3 bases, with 11 bases of the junction left unmatched. Points on this clonotype: Its antigen remains unknown.

A universal primer site arose from template switching, and cDNA bore unique molecular identifiers. MiXCR, applied by TCRdb to the 5' RACE reads, yields one record per CDR3 protein. The top ten clones hold approximately 0.48% of a sample with about 530,000 distinct CDR3 sequences, more than 20% of them seen once. Notes on the study in general: Abundant beta clonotypes from cord blood had fewer insertions, unlike memory repertoires, which showed none. A partial confounding effect on zero-insertion analyses could come from invariant MAIT and iNKT cells.

This sample also belongs to another study, concerning yellow fever vaccine responses in identical twins. That work contributes: Twins' vaccine T cell responses were reported to seem partly convergent and partly personalized.

The chain uses TRBV4-1 and TRBJ2-5; 9 nucleotides line up with TRBD2. This receptor was obtained from a woman younger than 30 in good health. The specimen was CD4+ T cells sorted from blood. In DNA, the CDR3 is TGCGCCAGCAGCCAAGAAACTAGTAAGCGGGAGGAGGAAGAGACCCAGTACTTC. This gives the protein CASSQETSKREEEETQYF.